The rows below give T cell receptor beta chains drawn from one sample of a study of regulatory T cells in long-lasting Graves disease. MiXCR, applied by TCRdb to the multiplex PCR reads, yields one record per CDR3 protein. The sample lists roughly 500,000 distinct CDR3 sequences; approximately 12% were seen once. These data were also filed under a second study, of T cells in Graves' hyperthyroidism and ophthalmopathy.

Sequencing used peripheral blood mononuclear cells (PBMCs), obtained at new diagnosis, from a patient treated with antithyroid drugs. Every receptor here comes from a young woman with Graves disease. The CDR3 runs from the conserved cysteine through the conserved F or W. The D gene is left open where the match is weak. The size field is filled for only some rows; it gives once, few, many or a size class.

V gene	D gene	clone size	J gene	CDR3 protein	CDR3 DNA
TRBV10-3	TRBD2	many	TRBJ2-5	CAISESLAGFEETQYF	TGTGCCATCAGTGAGTCACTAGCGGGATTCGAAGAGACCCAGTACTTC
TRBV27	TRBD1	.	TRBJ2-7	CASSWTGESEQYF	TGTGCCAGCTCCTGGACAGGGGAGAGCGAGCAGTACTTC
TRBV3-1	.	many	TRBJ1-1	CASSQEIGPNPRGIF	TGTGCCAGCAGCCAAGAAATCGGTCCTAATCCCCGGGGGATCTTT
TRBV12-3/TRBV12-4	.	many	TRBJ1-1	CASSLERGRAFF	TGTGCCAGCAGTTTGGAGAGGGGACGGGCTTTCTTT
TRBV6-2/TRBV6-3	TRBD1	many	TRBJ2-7	CASSYPHRGSEQYF	TGTGCCAGCAGTTACCCTCACAGGGGAAGCGAGCAGTACTTC
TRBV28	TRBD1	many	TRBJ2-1	CASSFLGQGANEQFF	TGTGCCAGCAGTTTTTTGGGACAGGGGGCCAATGAGCAGTTCTTC
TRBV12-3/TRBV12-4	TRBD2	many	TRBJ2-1	CASSFPLASNEQFF	TGTGCCAGCAGTTTTCCACTAGCGTCTAATGAGCAGTTCTTC
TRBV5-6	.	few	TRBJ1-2	CASSLVTTYGYTF	TGTGCCAGCAGCTTGGTGACTACCTATGGCTACACCTTC
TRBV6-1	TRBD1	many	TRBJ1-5	CASSEMLQGGNQPQHF	TGTGCCAGCAGTGAAATGTTGCAGGGGGGCAATCAGCCCCAGCATTTT
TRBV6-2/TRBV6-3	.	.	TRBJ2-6	CASSVKGKGANVLTF	TGTGCCAGCAGTGTTAAAGGAAAGGGGGCCAACGTCCTGACTTTC
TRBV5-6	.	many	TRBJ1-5	CASSVWGSWGQPQHF	TGTGCCAGCAGCGTATGGGGAAGCTGGGGACAGCCCCAGCATTTT
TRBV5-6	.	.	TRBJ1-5	CASSLWMADHNQPQHF	TGTGCCAGCAGCTTATGGATGGCAGATCACAATCAGCCCCAGCATTTT
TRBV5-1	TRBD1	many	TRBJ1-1	CASSAEQGSGEAFF	TGTGCCAGCAGCGCGGAACAGGGGTCGGGTGAAGCTTTCTTT
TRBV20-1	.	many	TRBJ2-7	CSARVPGGPYEQYF	TGCAGTGCTAGAGTCCCAGGGGGGCCCTACGAGCAGTACTTC
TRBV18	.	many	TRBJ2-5	CASSPLGETQYF	TGTGCCAGCTCACCACTCGGAGAGACCCAGTACTTC
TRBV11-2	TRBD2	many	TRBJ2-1	CASSSLAGKLNEQFF	TGTGCCAGCAGCTCGCTAGCGGGAAAGTTGAATGAGCAGTTCTTC
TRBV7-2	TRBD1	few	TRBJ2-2	CASSPQGSSTGELFF	TGTGCCAGCAGCCCACAGGGGTCCTCCACCGGGGAGCTGTTTTTT